Listed here are 4 T cell receptor beta chains from one sample, sequenced in a study of cytomegalovirus exposure and HLA in healthy donors. It was with 60 Vbeta and 13 Jbeta primers that the PCR ran. Generated by immunoSEQ multiplex PCR, the TCRdb table keeps only in-frame clones and is missing some. Here the sample spans roughly 80,000 clones, around 70% being singletons. The sample was PBMCs. All receptors derive from a woman aged 45 to 65 in good health and CMV-seropositive.

The CDR3 sequence: CASSQTGTGDFEQYF. The CDR3 region has the DNA TGTGCCAGCAGTCAAACCGGGACAGGGGATTTCGAGCAGTACTTC. V usage is TRBV6-5 and J usage is TRBJ2-7; TRBD1 matches 10 bases. Germline V gene sequence: CDR1 MNHEY, CDR2 SVGAGI. The CDR3 extends over 15 amino acids. V trimming: 5 bases; J trimming: 6 bases; junction bases outside the gene matches: 10.

This chain joins TRBV27 and TRBJ2-5; TRBD2 matches at 8 bases. Germline V gene data show CDR1 as MNHEY and CDR2 as SMNVEV (reference sequence). V shed 5 bases and J 4 bases; nucleotides not matched to a gene: 3. The CDR3 has 13 amino acids. DNA of the CDR3: TGTGCCAGCAGTCTCACTAGCGGAGAGACCCAGTACTTC. Translating it yields CASSLTSGETQYF.

The chain carries TRBV7-9 and TRBJ2-2; D not certain. The CDR3 totals 13 residues. Germline-derived CDR1 and CDR2 are SEHNR and FQNEAQ (reference sequence). The germline V and J ends were trimmed by 5 bases and 4 bases, with 8 bases remaining between them. The CDR3 region is CASSLSPTGELFF. CDR3 nucleotide sequence: TGTGCCAGCAGCCTAAGCCCCACCGGGGAGCTGTTTTTT.

The rearrangement joins TRBV11-3 to TRBJ2-6; D unclear. CDR1 SGHNT and CDR2 YENEEA come from the germline V gene. The CDR3 length is 16 residues. V was trimmed by 0 bases and J by 0 bases, leaving 6 bases between them. CDR3 amino acids: CASSLESSSGANVLTF. The DNA for the CDR3 is TGTGCCAGCAGCTTAGAATCGAGCTCTGGGGCCAACGTCCTGACTTTC.